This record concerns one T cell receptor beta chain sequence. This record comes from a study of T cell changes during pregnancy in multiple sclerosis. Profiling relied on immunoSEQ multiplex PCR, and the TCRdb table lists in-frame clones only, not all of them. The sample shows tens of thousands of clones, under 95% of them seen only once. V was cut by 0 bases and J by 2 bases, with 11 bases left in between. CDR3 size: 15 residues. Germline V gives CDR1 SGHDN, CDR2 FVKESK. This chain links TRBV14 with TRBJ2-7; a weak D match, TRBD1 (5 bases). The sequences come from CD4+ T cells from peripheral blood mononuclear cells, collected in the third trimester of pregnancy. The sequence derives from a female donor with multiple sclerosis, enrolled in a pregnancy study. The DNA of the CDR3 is TGTGCCAGCAGCCAAGAGAGGAGACAGCCCTACGAGCAGTACTTC. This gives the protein CASSQERRQPYEQYF.